This is a list of T cell receptor beta chains from one sample in a study of cytomegalovirus exposure and HLA in healthy donors. The repertoire was sequenced with immunoSEQ multiplex PCR; TCRdb's copy has only in-frame clones and lacks some. The sample lists approximately 97,000 clones; over 75% were seen once. Sample: PBMCs. The receptors come from a man aged 35 to 55 in good health and CMV-seropositive. Both conserved end residues are part of each CDR3. A D gene is named only where the DNA matches it firmly. Clone size, where shown, is once, few, many, or a class for clones that have expanded.

CDR3nt,CDR3aa,v_gene,d_gene,j_gene,abundance
TGTGCCAGCAGCCCCGGAGGTGGGGATGAGCAGTTCTTC,CASSPGGGDEQFF,TRBV9,.,TRBJ2-1,.
TGTGCCAGTAGTATGGGGGCCCCCCTATATTTT,CASSMGAPLYF,TRBV19,.,TRBJ1-3,few
TGTGCCAGCAGCTTAGGGGCAGCCGAAGCTTTCTTT,CASSLGAAEAFF,TRBV7-9,.,TRBJ1-1,.
TGTGCCAGCGGCCGGCAGAGGTCGAATGAGCAGTTCTTC,CASGRQRSNEQFF,TRBV6-1,.,TRBJ2-1,.
TGTGCCAGCAGCTGGGGATCCATGACTAGCGGGAGTTTCGAGCAGTACTTC,CASSWGSMTSGSFEQYF,TRBV11-2,TRBD2,TRBJ2-7,few
TGTGCCAGCAGCTCTATGAGCTCCTACAATGAGCAGTTCTTC,CASSSMSSYNEQFF,TRBV27,.,TRBJ2-1,.
TGTGCCAGCAGCATCGGACAGAATCAGCCCCAGCATTTT,CASSIGQNQPQHF,TRBV11-2,.,TRBJ1-5,few
TGTGCCTGGAGAACTTCAGGGGGCGCTTATAATGAGCAGTTCTTC,CAWRTSGGAYNEQFF,TRBV30,TRBD1,TRBJ2-1,.
TGTGCCAGCAGCCCCGGGAGTTACACTGAAGCTTTCTTT,CASSPGSYTEAFF,TRBV7-9,.,TRBJ1-1,.
TGTGCCAGTGTCCGGGGGGGGACGGCCCTTTCAGTTGCCAACGTCCTGACTTTC,CASVRGGTALSVANVLTF,TRBV28,TRBD2,TRBJ2-6,.
TGTGCCAGCAGCCCCCTTAGTAGCACAGATACGCAGTATTTT,CASSPLSSTDTQYF,TRBV11-2,.,TRBJ2-3,.
TGTGCCAGCAGCTTGGGGGGCCTCGCAGCCATGAACACTGAAGCTTTCTTT,CASSLGGLAAMNTEAFF,TRBV5-4,.,TRBJ1-1,.
TGTGCCAGCAGTTCCACAGTGACTAATGAAAAACTGTTTTTT,CASSSTVTNEKLFF,TRBV6-5,.,TRBJ1-4,.
TGTGCCAGCAGGGGACAGGGATCGAAAGAGACCCAGTACTTC,CASRGQGSKETQYF,TRBV28,TRBD1,TRBJ2-5,.
TGCAGCACCGCTAGCGGGAGGGACGGGGAGCTGTTTTTT,CSTASGRDGELFF,TRBV29-1,TRBD2,TRBJ2-2,.
TGTGCCAGCAGCCTACAGGGTGGGAAGGAGTTCTTC,CASSLQGGKEFF,TRBV7-9,.,TRBJ2-1,.
TGTGCCAGCATCGGAGTCCCGGGACACAATCAGCCCCAGCATTTT,CASIGVPGHNQPQHF,TRBV19,.,TRBJ1-5,few
TGTGCCAGCTCACCAGTTATCGGGACAGCTAAATACGAGCAGTACTTC,CASSPVIGTAKYEQYF,TRBV18,TRBD1,TRBJ2-7,.
TGTGCCAGCAGGAAGACAGGGACTGAAGCTTTCTTT,CASRKTGTEAFF,TRBV6-1,TRBD1,TRBJ1-1,.
TGTGCCAGCAGCTCCCAGACAGCAATTAATGAAAAACTGTTTTTT,CASSSQTAINEKLFF,TRBV7-2,.,TRBJ1-4,.
TGTGCCAGCAGCAACTCCTCTTCGAGGTTGTCTGGCTACACCTTC,CASSNSSSRLSGYTF,TRBV7-3,.,TRBJ1-2,once
TGTGCCAGCAGCGAAGATGGGGGCTCTGGGGCCAACGGCCTGACTTTC,CASSEDGGSGANGLTF,TRBV9,.,TRBJ2-6,.
TGTGCCAGCAGCCCCCGGGGAGGGCAGGGGGCGGTCGAGCAGTACTTC,CASSPRGGQGAVEQYF,TRBV9,.,TRBJ2-7,.
TGTGCCTGGAGCATAAGTGGGACAGGGTACGAGCAGTACTTC,CAWSISGTGYEQYF,TRBV30,TRBD1,TRBJ2-7,.
TGTGCCACCAATCAGGGGGAGCAAGAGACCCAGTACTTC,CATNQGEQETQYF,TRBV6-6,TRBD1,TRBJ2-5,.
TGTGCCAGCAGCGTTGACATCAACACTGAAGCTTTCTTT,CASSVDINTEAFF,TRBV5-4,.,TRBJ1-1,once
TGTGCCAGCAGTTACTCGGCTAGGGGAGGTTATGGCTACACCTTC,CASSYSARGGYGYTF,TRBV6-5,.,TRBJ1-2,.
TGTGCCAGCAGTTCGGACAGGGTAAACTACGAGCAGTACTTC,CASSSDRVNYEQYF,TRBV6-6,TRBD1,TRBJ2-7,.
TGTGCCATCAGTGAGTTCAGGACAGAACAGAACACTGAAGCTTTCTTT,CAISEFRTEQNTEAFF,TRBV10-3,.,TRBJ1-1,once
TGTGCCAGCAGCCCGGGGAGCCGTGGAGACTATGGCTACACCTTC,CASSPGSRGDYGYTF,TRBV5-6,.,TRBJ1-2,.
TGTGCCAGCATACAAACAGGGGCAACTAATGAAAAACTGTTTTTT,CASIQTGATNEKLFF,TRBV6-1,TRBD1,TRBJ1-4,.
TGTGCCAGCAGCTTAGCTATAGGGGACTATGGCTACACCTTC,CASSLAIGDYGYTF,TRBV7-2,.,TRBJ1-2,.
TGTGCCAGCAGACCCGACAGCTCTGGGGCCAACGTCCTGACTTTC,CASRPDSSGANVLTF,TRBV6-4,.,TRBJ2-6,.
TGCGCCAGCAGGGTGCAGGTCGGCACTGAAGCTTTCTTT,CASRVQVGTEAFF,TRBV5-1,.,TRBJ1-1,.
TGTGCCAGCAGTTCCCCGGTCTCTGGAAACACCATATATTTT,CASSSPVSGNTIYF,TRBV28,.,TRBJ1-3,.
TGCGCCAGCAGCTGGACAGGGGAGGGCTACGAGCAGTACTTC,CASSWTGEGYEQYF,TRBV5-1,TRBD1,TRBJ2-7,once
TGCGCCAGCAGCTTGGACAGGGGGCCAGACTATGGCTACACCTTC,CASSLDRGPDYGYTF,TRBV5-1,TRBD1,TRBJ1-2,.
TGTGCCAGCAGTTCAGGGTTAGTGGAGACCCAGTACTTC,CASSSGLVETQYF,TRBV28,.,TRBJ2-5,.
TGTGCCAGTAGCCTTGACAAGGCCCGAGAGACCCAGTACTTC,CASSLDKARETQYF,TRBV19,.,TRBJ2-5,once
TGCGCCAGCAGGCAAGACCGGACAGGGAGCTCTGGAAACACCATATATTTT,CASRQDRTGSSGNTIYF,TRBV4-1,TRBD1,TRBJ1-3,once
TGTGCCAGCAGCTTAGAGGTCTCTGGGGCCAACGGCCTGACTTTC,CASSLEVSGANGLTF,TRBV11-2,.,TRBJ2-6,.
TGTGCCAGTAGTATAAGAACAGGGGGTAACTACGAGCAGTACTTC,CASSIRTGGNYEQYF,TRBV19,TRBD1,TRBJ2-7,.
TGTGCTAGCAGCAATTTAGCGCGCGATGAGCAGTTCTTC,CASSNLARDEQFF,TRBV7-7,.,TRBJ2-1,.
TGTGCCACCAGCAGAGACCTAGGACGCAGGGGGCCTGGAAACACCATATATTTT,CATSRDLGRRGPGNTIYF,TRBV15,TRBD1,TRBJ1-3,once
TGCAGCGTATTTCTAGCGCCGGCGGGCAATGAGCAGTTCTTC,CSVFLAPAGNEQFF,TRBV29-1,.,TRBJ2-1,.
TGCGCCAGCAGCCCAGACAGGGTGGGCCAAGAGACCCAGTACTTC,CASSPDRVGQETQYF,TRBV5-1,TRBD1,TRBJ2-5,few
TGTGCCAGCAGCGGCACGGATAGAGGGTGGGAGATCTACGAGCAGTACTTC,CASSGTDRGWEIYEQYF,TRBV7-2,.,TRBJ2-7,.
TGTGCCACCCTTCGGGGTCGCGCTGAAGCTTTCTTT,CATLRGRAEAFF,TRBV6-5,.,TRBJ1-1,.